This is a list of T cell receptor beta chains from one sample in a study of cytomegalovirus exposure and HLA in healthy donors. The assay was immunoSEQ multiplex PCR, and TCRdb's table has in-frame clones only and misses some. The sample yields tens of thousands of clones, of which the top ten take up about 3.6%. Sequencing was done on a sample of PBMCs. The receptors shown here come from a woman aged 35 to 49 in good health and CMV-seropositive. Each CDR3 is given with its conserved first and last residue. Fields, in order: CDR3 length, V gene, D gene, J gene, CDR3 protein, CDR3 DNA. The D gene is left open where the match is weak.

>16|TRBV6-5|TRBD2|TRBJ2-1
CASSSKLAGGPYEQFF
TGTGCCAGCAGTTCGAAACTAGCGGGAGGGCCTTATGAGCAGTTCTTC
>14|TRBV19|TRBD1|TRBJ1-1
CASTSGGGDTEAFF
TGTGCCAGTACCTCAGGGGGCGGGGACACTGAAGCTTTCTTT
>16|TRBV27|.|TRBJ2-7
CASSWVSGLGYYEQYF
TGTGCCAGCAGTTGGGTAAGCGGGTTGGGATACTACGAGCAGTACTTC
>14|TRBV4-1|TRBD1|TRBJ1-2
CASSQDTDRVIYTF
TGCGCCAGCAGCCAAGATACGGACAGGGTGATCTACACCTTC
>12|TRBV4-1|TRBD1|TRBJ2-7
CASSQGTGEQYF
TGCGCCAGCAGCCAAGGGACAGGCGAGCAGTACTTC
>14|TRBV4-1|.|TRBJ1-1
CASSSLTRVTEAFF
TGCGCCAGCAGCTCCTTAACCAGGGTCACTGAAGCTTTCTTT
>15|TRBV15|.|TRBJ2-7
CATSRTRVGSDEQYF
TGTGCCACCAGCAGAACTAGAGTCGGCTCGGACGAGCAGTACTTC
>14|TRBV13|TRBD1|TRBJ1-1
CASSSNRGYTEAFF
TGTGCCAGCAGCTCAAACAGGGGCTACACTGAAGCTTTCTTT
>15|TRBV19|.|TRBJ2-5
CASSIMTGESETQYF
TGTGCCAGTAGTATCATGACCGGGGAATCAGAGACCCAGTACTTC
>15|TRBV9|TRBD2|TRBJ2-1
CASTVGGLATNEQFF
TGTGCCAGCACCGTTGGAGGACTAGCTACCAATGAGCAGTTCTTC
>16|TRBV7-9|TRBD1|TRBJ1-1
CASSPWTGKQNTEAFF
TGTGCCAGCAGCCCTTGGACAGGGAAGCAGAACACTGAAGCTTTCTTT
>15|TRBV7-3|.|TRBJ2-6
CASSRGWSGANVLTF
TGTGCCAGCAGCCGAGGCTGGTCTGGGGCCAACGTCCTGACTTTC
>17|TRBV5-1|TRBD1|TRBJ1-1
CASSLSPGTGGGTEAFF
TGCGCCAGCAGCTTATCACCCGGGACAGGGGGGGGTACTGAAGCTTTCTTT
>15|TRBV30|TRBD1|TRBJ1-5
CAWTQRGLQGGPQHF
TGTGCCTGGACTCAAAGGGGACTCCAGGGGGGGCCCCAGCATTTT
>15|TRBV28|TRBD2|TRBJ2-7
CASSAGGLAVYEQYF
TGTGCCAGCAGTGCGGGTGGACTAGCGGTTTACGAGCAGTACTTC
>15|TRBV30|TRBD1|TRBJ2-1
CAWSYRQGAYNEQFF
TGTGCCTGGAGTTATAGACAGGGGGCCTACAATGAGCAGTTCTTC
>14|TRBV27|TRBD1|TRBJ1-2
CASSPDRVTYGYTF
TGTGCCAGCAGTCCGGACAGGGTAACCTATGGCTACACCTTC
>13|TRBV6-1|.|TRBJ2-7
CASSETGSDDKDF
TGTGCCAGCAGTGAAACGGGGTCGGACGATAAGGACTTC
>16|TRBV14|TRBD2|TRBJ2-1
CASSQDYSGSYNEQFF
TGTGCCAGCAGCCAAGATTATAGCGGGAGTTACAATGAGCAGTTCTTC
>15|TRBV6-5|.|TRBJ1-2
CASSYGDTGAYGYTF
TGTGCCAGCAGTTACGGGGATACTGGGGCATATGGCTACACCTTC
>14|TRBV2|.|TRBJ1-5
CASSVTQINQPQHF
TGTGCCAGCAGTGTGACACAGATCAATCAGCCCCAGCATTTT
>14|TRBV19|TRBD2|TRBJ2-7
CASSMTSDSYEQYF
TGTGCCAGTAGTATGACTAGCGACTCCTACGAGCAGTACTTC
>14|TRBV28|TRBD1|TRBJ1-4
CASSPGTGYEKLFF
TGTGCCAGCAGTCCCGGGACAGGGTATGAAAAACTGTTTTTT
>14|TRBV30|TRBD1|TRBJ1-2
CAWSEGQAFYGYTF
TGTGCCTGGAGTGAGGGACAGGCCTTTTATGGCTACACCTTC
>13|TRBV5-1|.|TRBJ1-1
CASSIGQNTEAFF
TGCGCCAGCAGCATCGGACAGAACACTGAAGCTTTCTTT
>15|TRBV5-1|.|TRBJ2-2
CASSLQGMDTGELFF
TGCGCCAGCAGCTTACAGGGAATGGACACCGGGGAGCTGTTTTTT
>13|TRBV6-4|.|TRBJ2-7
CASSEAEGLEQYF
TGTGCCAGCAGCGAAGCGGAGGGCCTCGAGCAGTACTTC
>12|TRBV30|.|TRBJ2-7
CAHTGQAYEQYF
TGTGCCCACACAGGGCAGGCCTACGAGCAGTACTTC
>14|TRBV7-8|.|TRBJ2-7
CASSPRLTSYEQYF
TGTGCCAGCAGCCCACGACTAACCTCCTACGAGCAGTACTTC
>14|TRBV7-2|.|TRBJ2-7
CASSLEEAIYEQYF
TGTGCCAGCAGCTTAGAAGAGGCCATTTACGAGCAGTACTTC
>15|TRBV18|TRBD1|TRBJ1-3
CASSPGTGGRNTIYF
TGTGCCAGCTCGCCCGGGACAGGGGGCCGGAACACCATATATTTT
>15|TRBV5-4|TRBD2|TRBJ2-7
CASSWGGNSSYEQYF
TGTGCCAGCAGCTGGGGGGGGAATAGCTCCTACGAGCAGTACTTC
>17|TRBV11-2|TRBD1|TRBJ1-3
CASSLTDPRGLGNTIYF
TGTGCCAGCAGCTTAACCGACCCCAGGGGGCTAGGAAACACCATATATTTT
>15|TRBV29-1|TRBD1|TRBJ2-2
CSARQGPPNTGELFF
TGCAGCGCTCGACAGGGGCCCCCGAACACCGGGGAGCTGTTTTTT
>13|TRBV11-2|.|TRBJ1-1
CASSLVGAGEAFF
TGTGCCAGCAGCTTAGTGGGGGCGGGTGAAGCTTTCTTT
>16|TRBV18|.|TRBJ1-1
CASSPPNTFLNTEAFF
TGTGCCAGCTCACCTCCGAACACATTCCTGAACACTGAAGCTTTCTTT
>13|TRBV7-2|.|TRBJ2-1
CASSRGSYNEQFF
TGTGCCAGCAGCAGGGGGTCCTACAATGAGCAGTTCTTC
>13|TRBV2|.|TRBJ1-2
CASSGVEGYGYTF
TGTGCCAGCAGTGGGGTGGAGGGCTATGGCTACACCTTC
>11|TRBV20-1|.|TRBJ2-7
CSAVQGQEQYF
TGCAGTGCTGTACAGGGTCAGGAGCAGTACTTC
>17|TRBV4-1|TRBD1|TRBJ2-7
CASSRTILGQGRYEQYF
TGCGCCAGCAGTAGAACGATCTTAGGACAGGGGAGATACGAGCAGTACTTC
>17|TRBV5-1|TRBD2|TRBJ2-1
CASSLFTGTSGTNEQFF
TGCGCCAGCAGCTTGTTCACGGGGACTAGCGGGACTAATGAGCAGTTCTTC
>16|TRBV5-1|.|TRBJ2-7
CASSLLSPESSYEQYF
TGCGCCAGCAGCTTGCTTTCGCCGGAGAGCTCCTACGAGCAGTACTTC
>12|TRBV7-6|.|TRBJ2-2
CASSLERGELFF
TGTGCCAGCAGCTTGGAGAGAGGGGAGCTGTTTTTT
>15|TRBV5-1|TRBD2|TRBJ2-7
CASSPSLAGGWEQYF
TGCGCCAGCAGCCCGTCCCTAGCGGGAGGTTGGGAGCAGTACTTC
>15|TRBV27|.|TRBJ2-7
CASRAMNRGSYEQYF
TGTGCCAGCAGAGCGATGAATAGAGGCAGCTACGAGCAGTACTTC
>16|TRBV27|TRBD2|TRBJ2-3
CASSQGLAGLTDTQYF
TGTGCCAGCAGTCAGGGACTAGCGGGATTGACAGATACGCAGTATTTT
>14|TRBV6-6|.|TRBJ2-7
CATDPQGRAGEQYF
TGTGCCACCGACCCGCAGGGGAGGGCTGGCGAGCAGTACTTC
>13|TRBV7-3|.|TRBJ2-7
CASSHTGLYEQYF
TGTGCCAGCAGCCACACAGGGCTCTACGAGCAGTACTTC
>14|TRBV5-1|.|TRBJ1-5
CASSLEGNNQPQHF
TGCGCCAGCAGCTTGGAGGGGAACAATCAGCCCCAGCATTTT
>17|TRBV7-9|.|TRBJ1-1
CASIGWRGGGGRGEAFF
TGTGCCAGCATCGGGTGGAGGGGGGGAGGCGGACGTGGTGAAGCTTTCTTT
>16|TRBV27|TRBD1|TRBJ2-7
CASSHQGAVIMYEQYF
TGTGCCAGCAGTCACCAGGGGGCGGTAATTATGTACGAGCAGTACTTC
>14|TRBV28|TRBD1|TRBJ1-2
CASSTGDTNYGYTF
TGTGCCAGCAGTACAGGGGATACTAACTATGGCTACACCTTC
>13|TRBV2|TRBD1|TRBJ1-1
CASSDKQGAEAFF
TGTGCCAGCAGTGACAAACAGGGGGCTGAAGCTTTCTTT
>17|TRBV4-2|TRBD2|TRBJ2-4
CASSQEGLAGGESIQYF
TGTGCCAGCAGCCAAGAAGGGCTAGCGGGGGGGGAAAGCATTCAGTACTTC
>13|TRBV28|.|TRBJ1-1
CASRWAENTEAFF
TGTGCCAGCAGGTGGGCCGAGAACACTGAAGCTTTCTTT
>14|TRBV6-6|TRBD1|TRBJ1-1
CASRSDRGNTEAFF
TGTGCCAGCAGATCCGACAGGGGGAACACTGAAGCTTTCTTT
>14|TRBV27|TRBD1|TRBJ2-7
CASSPRTGVYEQYF
TGTGCCAGCAGTCCCCGGACAGGGGTCTACGAGCAGTACTTC
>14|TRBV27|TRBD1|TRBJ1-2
CASSLTGGSYGYTF
TGTGCCAGCAGTTTAACAGGGGGCAGCTATGGCTACACCTTC
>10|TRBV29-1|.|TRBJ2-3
CSAGTDTQYF
TGCAGCGCTGGCACAGATACGCAGTATTTT